The following is a TCR beta chain sequence with its context. The sample originates from a study of shared clonotypes between healthy human individuals. Study summary: Each donor contributed plates that comprised three CD4 naive, three CD4 memory, two CD8 naive and one CD8 memory.

V was trimmed by 5 bases and J by 4 bases, leaving 7 bases between them. Germline assignment: CDR1 MNHEY and CDR2 SVGAGI. The CDR3 covers 12 residues. Several immunoSEQ plates received, in even portions, the genomic DNA of each subset. Method: immunoSEQ multiplex PCR; TCRdb's copy keeps in-frame clones and lacks some. Among around 2,100,000 clones listed, around 96% were seen once. Naive CD8 isolation took CD45RO-negative cells positively selected for CCR7 and excluded terminally differentiated effector memory CD45RA+ cells. The chain couples TRBV6-5 to TRBJ2-3; no clear D. This receptor was taken from a man aged 18 to 29 in good health. The sequenced sample was naive CD8+ T cells sorted from blood. DNA of the CDR3: TGTGCCAGCAGTGGGGTAGCAGATACGCAGTATTTT. It specifies CASSGVADTQYF.